This record looks at one TCR beta chain sequence and its context. The assay was immunoSEQ multiplex PCR, and TCRdb's table has in-frame clones only and misses some. The sample consists of about 3,800 clones, about 80% of them appearing once. The data were obtained in a study of T cell repertoires in ileal Crohn's disease. Study details: At surgery, around 36% of patients smoked, with median disease duration roughly 7.2 years.

Sequencing input: ileal tissue. The clonotype originates from an adult with Crohn's disease.

In DNA, the CDR3 is TGTGCCAGTAGTCCCGGGACAGGGTCCGAAAAACTGTTTTTT. Translating gives CASSPGTGSEKLFF. V and J are TRBV19 and TRBJ1-4; TRBD1 agrees at 9 bases. V gave up 5 bases and J gave up 8 bases; unmatched junction bases: 6. This CDR3 has 14 residues. Germline V gene data show CDR1 as LNHDA and CDR2 as SQIVND (reference sequence).